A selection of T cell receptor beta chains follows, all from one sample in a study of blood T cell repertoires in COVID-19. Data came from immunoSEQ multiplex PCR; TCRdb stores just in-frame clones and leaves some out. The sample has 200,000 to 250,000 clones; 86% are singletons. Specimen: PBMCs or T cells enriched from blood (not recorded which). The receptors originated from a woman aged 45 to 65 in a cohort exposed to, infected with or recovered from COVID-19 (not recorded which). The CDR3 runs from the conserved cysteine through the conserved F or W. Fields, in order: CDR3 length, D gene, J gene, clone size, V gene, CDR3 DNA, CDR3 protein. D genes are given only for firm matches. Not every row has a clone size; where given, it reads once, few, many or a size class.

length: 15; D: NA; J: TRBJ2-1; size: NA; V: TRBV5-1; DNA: TGCGCCAGCAGCTTGGAGTGGGGCGCCTACAATGAGCAGTTCTTC; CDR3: CASSLEWGAYNEQFF
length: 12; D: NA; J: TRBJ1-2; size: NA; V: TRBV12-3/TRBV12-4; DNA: TGTGCCAGCAAGGAGGGAACTCATGGCTACACCTTC; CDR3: CASKEGTHGYTF
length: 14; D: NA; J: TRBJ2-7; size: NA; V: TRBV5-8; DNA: TGTGCCAGCAGCCCCCGGACAAGGGGTTACGAGCAGTACTTC; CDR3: CASSPRTRGYEQYF
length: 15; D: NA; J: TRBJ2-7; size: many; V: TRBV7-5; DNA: TGTGCCAGAAGGGGCTTCCGGGACAGTGCCTACGAGCAGTACTTC; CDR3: CARRGFRDSAYEQYF
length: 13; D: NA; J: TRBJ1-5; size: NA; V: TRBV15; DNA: TGTGCCACCAGCGGGGGACTTCATCAGCCCCAGCATTTT; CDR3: CATSGGLHQPQHF
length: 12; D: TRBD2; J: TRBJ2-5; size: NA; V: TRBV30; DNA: TGTGCCTGGGACGGGGGGGCGCAGACCCAGTACTTC; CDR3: CAWDGGAQTQYF
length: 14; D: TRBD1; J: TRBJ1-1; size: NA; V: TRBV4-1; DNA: TGCGCCAGCAGCCAAGATAGGGGGCGCACTGAAGCTTTCTTT; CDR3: CASSQDRGRTEAFF
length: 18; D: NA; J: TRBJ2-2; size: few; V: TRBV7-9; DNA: TGTGCCAGCAGCCCACCGGGGAGCAAATGGCGTCGGGGCGGGGAGCTGTTTTTT; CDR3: CASSPPGSKWRRGGELFF
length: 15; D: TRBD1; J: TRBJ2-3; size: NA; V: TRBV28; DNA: TGTGCCAGCAGGGTCCGAGGGGGCCAGCAAAGGACGCAGTATTTT; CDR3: CASRVRGGQQRTQYF
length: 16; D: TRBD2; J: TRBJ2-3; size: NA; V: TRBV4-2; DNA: TGTGCCAGCAGCCAAGGCCAGCGGGGGGGCGGAGATACGCAGTATTTT; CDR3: CASSQGQRGGGDTQYF
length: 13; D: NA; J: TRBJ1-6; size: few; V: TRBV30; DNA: TGTGCCTGGAGTGTAGGTAGTAGGACTTCCCTCCACTTT; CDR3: CAWSVGSRTSLHF
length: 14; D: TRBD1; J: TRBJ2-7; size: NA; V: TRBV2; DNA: TGTGCCAGCAGTGAGAGGACAGGGGCCTACGAGCAGTACTTC; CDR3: CASSERTGAYEQYF
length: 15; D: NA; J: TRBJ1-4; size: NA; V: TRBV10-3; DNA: TGTGCCATCAGTGAAGGGCCAGGGGTCAGTGAAAAACTGTTTTTT; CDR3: CAISEGPGVSEKLFF
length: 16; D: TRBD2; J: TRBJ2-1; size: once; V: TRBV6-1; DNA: TGTGCCAGCAGCGAAAAGGAGCGGGGGCAATACAATGAGCAGTTCTTC; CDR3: CASSEKERGQYNEQFF
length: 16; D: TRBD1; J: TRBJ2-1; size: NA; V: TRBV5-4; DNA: TGTGCCAGCAGCAAAGCCGGGACAGGGGTTTGGAATGAGCAGTTCTTC; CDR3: CASSKAGTGVWNEQFF
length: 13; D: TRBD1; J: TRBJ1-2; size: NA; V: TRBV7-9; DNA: TGTGCCTGCCGACAGGGGGCTGGCTATGGCTACACCTTC; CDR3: CACRQGAGYGYTF
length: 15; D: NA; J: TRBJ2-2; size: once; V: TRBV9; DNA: TGTGCCAGCAGCAGCCGGGGTCATAACACCGGGGAGCTGTTTTTT; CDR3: CASSSRGHNTGELFF
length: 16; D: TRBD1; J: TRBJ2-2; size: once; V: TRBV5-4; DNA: TGTGCCAGCAGCCCCCGACAGGGGAGTTCCGCCGGGGAGCTGTTTTTT; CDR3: CASSPRQGSSAGELFF
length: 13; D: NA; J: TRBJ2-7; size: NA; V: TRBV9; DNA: TGTGCCAGCAGCGTAGCTACCGGGGACGAGCAGTACTTC; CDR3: CASSVATGDEQYF
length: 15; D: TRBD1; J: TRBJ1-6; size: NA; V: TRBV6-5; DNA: TGTGCCAGCAGGAGGACAGGGGGGGAGGCTTCACCCCTCCACTTT; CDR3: CASRRTGGEASPLHF
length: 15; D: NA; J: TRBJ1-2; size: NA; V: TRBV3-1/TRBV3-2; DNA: TGTGCCAGCAGCCAAGATGACACCCATTACTATGGCTACACCTTC; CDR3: CASSQDDTHYYGYTF
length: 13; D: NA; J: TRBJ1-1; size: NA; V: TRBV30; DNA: TGTGCCTGGAGGTTAACAGGGAACACTGAAGCTTTCTTT; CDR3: CAWRLTGNTEAFF
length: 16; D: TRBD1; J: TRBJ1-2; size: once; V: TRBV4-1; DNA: TGCGCCAGCAGCCAAGAGTACGGGGACAGATACTATGGCTACACCTTC; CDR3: CASSQEYGDRYYGYTF
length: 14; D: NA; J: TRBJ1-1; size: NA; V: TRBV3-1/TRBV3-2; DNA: TGTGCCAGCAGCCCCCCTAAGCAAAACACTGAAGCTTTCTTT; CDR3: CASSPPKQNTEAFF
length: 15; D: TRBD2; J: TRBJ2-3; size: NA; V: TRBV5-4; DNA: TGTGCCAGCAGCTCGCAGCGGGGGCCCAAGGATACGCAGTATTTT; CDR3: CASSSQRGPKDTQYF
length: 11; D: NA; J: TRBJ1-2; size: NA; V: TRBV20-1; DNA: TGCAGCCCACCCCCAGGGCCCGGCTACACCTTC; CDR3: CSPPPGPGYTF
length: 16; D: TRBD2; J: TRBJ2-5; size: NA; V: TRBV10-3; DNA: TGTGCCTCCAGGGGCGGGGGGACATCCTTCCAAGAGACCCAGTACTTC; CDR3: CASRGGGTSFQETQYF
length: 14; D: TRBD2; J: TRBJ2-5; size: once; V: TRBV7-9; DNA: TGTGCCAGCAGCCGGCGGGGGGGCGGAGAGACCCAGTACTTC; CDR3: CASSRRGGGETQYF
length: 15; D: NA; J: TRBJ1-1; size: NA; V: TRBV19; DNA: TGTGCCAGTAGTATAGGTAGCATAAAAAACACTGAAGCTTTCTTT; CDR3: CASSIGSIKNTEAFF
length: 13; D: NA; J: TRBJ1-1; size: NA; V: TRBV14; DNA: TGTGCCAGCAGCTTCGACCAGGAGGGGACGGCTTTCTTT; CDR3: CASSFDQEGTAFF
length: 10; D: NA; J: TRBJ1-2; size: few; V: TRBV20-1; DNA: TGCAGTGCTCACACAGGGGGCTACACCTTC; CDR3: CSAHTGGYTF
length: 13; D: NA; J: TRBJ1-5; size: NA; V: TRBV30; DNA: TGTGCCTGGAGTTTCGGTCGGAATCAGCCCCAGCATTTT; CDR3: CAWSFGRNQPQHF
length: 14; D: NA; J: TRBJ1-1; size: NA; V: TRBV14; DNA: TGTGCCAGCAGCCGGGTGGGGGGGCATACTGAAGCTTTCTTT; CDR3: CASSRVGGHTEAFF
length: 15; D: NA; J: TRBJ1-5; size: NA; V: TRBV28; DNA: TGTGCCAGCAGTTTGGACAGTTTTAGCAATCAGCCCCAGCATTTT; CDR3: CASSLDSFSNQPQHF
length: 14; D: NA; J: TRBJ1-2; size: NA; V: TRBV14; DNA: TGTGCCAGCAGCCAAGGCGACAGCCTATATGGCTACACCTTC; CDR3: CASSQGDSLYGYTF
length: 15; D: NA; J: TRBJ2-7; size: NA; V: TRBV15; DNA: TGTGCCACCAGCAGAGAGCGCGGACAGTCCTACGAGCAGTACTTC; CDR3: CATSRERGQSYEQYF
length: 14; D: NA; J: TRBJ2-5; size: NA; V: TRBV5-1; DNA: TGCGCCAGCAGACAAATTCCGGGAGAAGAGACCCAGTACTTC; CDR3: CASRQIPGEETQYF
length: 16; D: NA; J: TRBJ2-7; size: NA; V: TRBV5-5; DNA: TGTGCCAGCAGCCGTCCCGGGAGCCGTTCTCCCTACGAGCAGTACTTC; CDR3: CASSRPGSRSPYEQYF
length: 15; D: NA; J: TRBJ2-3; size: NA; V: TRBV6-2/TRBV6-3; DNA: TGTGCCAGCAGTTATATCCAGGGAAGCACAGATACGCAGTATTTT; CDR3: CASSYIQGSTDTQYF
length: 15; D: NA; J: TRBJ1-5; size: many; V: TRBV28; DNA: TGTGCCAGCATACCGAAGGCAGGGGACAATCAGCCCCAGCATTTT; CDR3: CASIPKAGDNQPQHF
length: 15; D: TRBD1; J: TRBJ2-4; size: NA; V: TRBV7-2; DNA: TGTGCCACCTCTAGGGGACAGGGAGCCAAAAACATTCAGTACTTC; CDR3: CATSRGQGAKNIQYF
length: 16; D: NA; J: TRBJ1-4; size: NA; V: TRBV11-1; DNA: TGTGCCAGCAGCTTAAGGGAGAACCGAGCTAATGAAAAACTGTTTTTT; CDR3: CASSLRENRANEKLFF
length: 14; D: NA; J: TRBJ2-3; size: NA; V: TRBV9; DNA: TGTGCCAGCAAATCCACACCTAGCACAGATACGCAGTATTTT; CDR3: CASKSTPSTDTQYF
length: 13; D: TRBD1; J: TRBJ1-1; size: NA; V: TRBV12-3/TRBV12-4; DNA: TGTGCCAGCAGTCGACAGGGGAACACTGAAGCTTTCTTT; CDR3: CASSRQGNTEAFF
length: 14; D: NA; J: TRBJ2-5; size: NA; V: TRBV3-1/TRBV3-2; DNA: TGTGCCAGCAGCCTAGGGACATTAAAAGAGACCCAGTACTTC; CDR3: CASSLGTLKETQYF
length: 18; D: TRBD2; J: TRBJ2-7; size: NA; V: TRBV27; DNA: TGTGCCAGCAGTTTATTGGTCGATAGCGGGGGGCCGGCGTACGAGCAGTACTTC; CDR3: CASSLLVDSGGPAYEQYF
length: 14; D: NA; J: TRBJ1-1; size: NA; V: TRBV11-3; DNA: TGTGCCAGCAGCTTATCTCGGTTGAACGCTGAAGCTTTCTTT; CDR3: CASSLSRLNAEAFF
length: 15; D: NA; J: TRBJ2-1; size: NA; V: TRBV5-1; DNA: TGCGCCAGCAGCTTGACTAGAAACGATTACAATGAGCAGTTCTTC; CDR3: CASSLTRNDYNEQFF
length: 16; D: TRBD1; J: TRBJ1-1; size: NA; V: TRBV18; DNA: TGTGCCAGCTCACCTTTGGTGGGGACAGGGAACACTGAAGCTTTCTTT; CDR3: CASSPLVGTGNTEAFF
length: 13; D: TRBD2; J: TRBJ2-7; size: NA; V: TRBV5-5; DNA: TGTGCCAGCAGCTTGTTTACTAGCGGGGAACAGTACTTC; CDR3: CASSLFTSGEQYF
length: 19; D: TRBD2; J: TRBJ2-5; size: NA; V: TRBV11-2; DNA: TGTGCCAGCAGCTTAGTGAGTAGCGGGGGGCCTCCGTACCAAGAGACCCAGTACTTC; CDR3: CASSLVSSGGPPYQETQYF
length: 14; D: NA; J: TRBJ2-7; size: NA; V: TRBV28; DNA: TGTGCCAGCAGACCACCCCGACACGACTACGAGCAGTACTTC; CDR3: CASRPPRHDYEQYF
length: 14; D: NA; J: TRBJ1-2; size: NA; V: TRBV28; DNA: TGTGCCAGCAGTTTGTCGTCAGGGTTCTATGGCTACACCTTC; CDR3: CASSLSSGFYGYTF
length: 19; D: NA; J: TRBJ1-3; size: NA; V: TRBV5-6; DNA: TGTGCCAGCAGCTTCTGGGGCAGGAGAGCGCTTTACTCTGGAAACACCATATATTTT; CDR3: CASSFWGRRALYSGNTIYF
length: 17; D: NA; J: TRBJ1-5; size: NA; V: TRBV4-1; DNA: TGCGCCAGCAGCCAGAAGGGCTGGGGGGACGGCAATCAGCCCCAGCATTTT; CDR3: CASSQKGWGDGNQPQHF